The clone carrying this T cell receptor (beta chain) was recorded at least ten times. The antigen is not known. The data were obtained in a study of neurological immune-mediated disorders. In each sequencing run, over 200 million TCR-beta sequences were generated from 15-18 subjects. MiXCR, run by TCRdb on the 5' RACE reads, gives a single entry per CDR3 protein. The sample has 40,000 or so distinct CDR3 sequences, 11% seen once; the top ten hold approximately 4%. Findings and limits, study-wide: Patients with HTLV-1-associated myelopathy showed the most TCR clonal expansion. Those with multiple sclerosis showed the least, falling below healthy controls. Because no CDR3 amino acid sequences were shared across subjects by expanded clones, private repertoires were suggested in all groups.

CDR1 SGHDT and CDR2 YYEEEE come from the germline V gene. This CDR3 region has 15 residues. V shed 0 bases and J shed 1 base, with 10 bases lying between them. Time point in this sample: technical triplicate 1. 2 million unsorted PBMCs were stored in RNAlater at -80 °C before RNA extraction. The sample taken for sequencing was PBMCs. The chain has TRBV5-6 and TRBJ1-1; D uncertain. This sequence was found in a man aged 60 to 75 with HTLV-1-associated myelopathy (HAM/TSP). The CDR3 DNA follows: TGTGCCAGCAGCTTGGCCTCCCTTCAGAACACTGAAGCTTTCTTT. It codes for CASSLASLQNTEAFF. Combining the CDR3 with reference TRBV5-6 and TRBJ1-1 gives the whole variable domain DAGVTQSPTHLIKTRGQQVTLRCSPKSGHDTVSWYQQALGQGPQFIFQYYEEEERQRGNFPDRFSGHQFPNYSSELNVNALLLGDSALYLCASSLASLQNTEAFFGQGTRLTVV.